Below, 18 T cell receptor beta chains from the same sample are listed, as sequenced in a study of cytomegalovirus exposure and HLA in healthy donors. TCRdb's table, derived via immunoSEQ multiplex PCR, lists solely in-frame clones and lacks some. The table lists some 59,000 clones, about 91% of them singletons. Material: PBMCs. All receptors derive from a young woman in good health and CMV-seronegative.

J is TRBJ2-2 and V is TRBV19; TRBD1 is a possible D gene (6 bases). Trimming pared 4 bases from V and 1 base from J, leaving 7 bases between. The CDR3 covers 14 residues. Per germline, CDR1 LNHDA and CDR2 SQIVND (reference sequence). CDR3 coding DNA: TGTGCCAGTAGTAGGACAGAGAACACCGGGGAGCTGTTTTTT. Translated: CASSRTENTGELFF.

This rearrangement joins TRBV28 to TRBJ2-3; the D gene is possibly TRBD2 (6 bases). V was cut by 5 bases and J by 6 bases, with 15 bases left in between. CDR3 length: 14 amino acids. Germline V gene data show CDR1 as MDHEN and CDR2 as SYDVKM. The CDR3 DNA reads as TGTGCCAGCAGTCTGACTAGTTCAGGCGATACGCAGTATTTT. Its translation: CASSLTSSGDTQYF.

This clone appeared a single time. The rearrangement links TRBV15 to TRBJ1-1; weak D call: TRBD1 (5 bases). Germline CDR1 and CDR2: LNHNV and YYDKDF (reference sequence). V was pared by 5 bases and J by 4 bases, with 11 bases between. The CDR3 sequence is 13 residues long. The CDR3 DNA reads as TGTGCCACCAGCGATCAGGGTTTCACTGAAGCTTTCTTT. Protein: CATSDQGFTEAFF. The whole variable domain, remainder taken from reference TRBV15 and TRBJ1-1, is DAMVIQNPRYQVTQFGKPVTLSCSQTLNHNVMYWYQQKSSQAPKLLFHYYDKDFNNEADTPDNFQSRRPNTSFCFLDIRSPGLGDTAMYLCATSDQGFTEAFFGQGTRLTVV.

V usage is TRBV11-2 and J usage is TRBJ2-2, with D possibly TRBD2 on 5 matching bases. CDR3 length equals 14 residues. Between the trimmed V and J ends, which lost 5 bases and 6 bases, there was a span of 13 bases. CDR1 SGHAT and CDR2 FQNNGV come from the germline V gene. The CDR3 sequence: CASSRLRVAGELFF. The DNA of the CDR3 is TGTGCCAGCAGCCGACTAAGGGTAGCCGGGGAGCTGTTTTTT.

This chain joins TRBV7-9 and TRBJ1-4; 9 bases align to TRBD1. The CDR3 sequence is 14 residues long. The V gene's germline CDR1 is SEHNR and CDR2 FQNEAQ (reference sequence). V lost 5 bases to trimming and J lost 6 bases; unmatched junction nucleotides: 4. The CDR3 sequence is CASSTRTGDEKLFF. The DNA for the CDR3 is TGTGCCAGCAGCACCCGGACAGGGGATGAAAAACTGTTTTTT.

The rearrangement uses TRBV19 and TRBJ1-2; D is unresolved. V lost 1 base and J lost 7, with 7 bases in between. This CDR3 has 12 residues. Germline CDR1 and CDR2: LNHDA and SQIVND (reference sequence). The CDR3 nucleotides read TGTGCCAGTAGTATAGGCGGCGGTGGCTACACCTTC. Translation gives CASSIGGGGYTF.

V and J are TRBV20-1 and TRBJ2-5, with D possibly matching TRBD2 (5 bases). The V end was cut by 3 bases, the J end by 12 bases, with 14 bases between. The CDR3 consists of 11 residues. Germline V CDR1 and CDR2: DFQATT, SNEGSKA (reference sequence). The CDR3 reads CSASLETAEYF. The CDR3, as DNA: TGCAGTGCTAGCCTTGAAACAGCGGAGTACTTC.

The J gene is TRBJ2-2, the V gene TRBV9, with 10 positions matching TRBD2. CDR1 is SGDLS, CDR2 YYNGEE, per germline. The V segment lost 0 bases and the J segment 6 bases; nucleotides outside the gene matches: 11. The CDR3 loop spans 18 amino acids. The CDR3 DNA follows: TGTGCCAGCAGCGTAGCCCTCCCTAGCGGGAGTGGACCCGGGGAGCTGTTTTTT. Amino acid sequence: CASSVALPSGSGPGELFF.

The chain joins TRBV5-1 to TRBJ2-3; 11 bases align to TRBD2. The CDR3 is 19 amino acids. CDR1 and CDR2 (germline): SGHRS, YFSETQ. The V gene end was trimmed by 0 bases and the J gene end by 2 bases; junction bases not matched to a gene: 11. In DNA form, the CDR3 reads TGCGCCAGCAGCTTGGAGTGGTCTAGCGGGGGGACCAACACAGATACGCAGTATTTT. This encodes CASSLEWSSGGTNTDTQYF.

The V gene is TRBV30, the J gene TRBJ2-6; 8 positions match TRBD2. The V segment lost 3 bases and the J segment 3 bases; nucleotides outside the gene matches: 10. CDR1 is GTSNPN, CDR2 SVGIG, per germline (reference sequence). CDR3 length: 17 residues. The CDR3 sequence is CAWSRAGVQGGANVLTF. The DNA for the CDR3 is TGTGCCTGGAGCCGAGCGGGGGTTCAAGGTGGGGCCAACGTCCTGACTTTC.

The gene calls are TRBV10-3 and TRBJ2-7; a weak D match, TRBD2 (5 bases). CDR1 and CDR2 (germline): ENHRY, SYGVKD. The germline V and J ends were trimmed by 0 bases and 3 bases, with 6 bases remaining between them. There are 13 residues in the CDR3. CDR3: CAISESEGYEQYF. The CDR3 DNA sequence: TGTGCCATCAGTGAGTCTGAGGGCTACGAGCAGTACTTC.

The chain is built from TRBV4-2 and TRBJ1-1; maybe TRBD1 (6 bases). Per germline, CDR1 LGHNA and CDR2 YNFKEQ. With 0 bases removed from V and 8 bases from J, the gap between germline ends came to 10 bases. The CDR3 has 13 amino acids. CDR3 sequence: CASSQEVGTEAFF. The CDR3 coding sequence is TGTGCCAGCAGCCAAGAGGTGGGGACAGAAGCTTTCTTT.

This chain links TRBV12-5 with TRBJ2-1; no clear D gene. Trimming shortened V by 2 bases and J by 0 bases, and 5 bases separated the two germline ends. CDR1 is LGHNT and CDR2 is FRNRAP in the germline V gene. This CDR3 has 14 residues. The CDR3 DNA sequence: TGTGCTAGTGGTTTGTATAGCTCCTACAATGAGCAGTTCTTC. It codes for CASGLYSSYNEQFF.

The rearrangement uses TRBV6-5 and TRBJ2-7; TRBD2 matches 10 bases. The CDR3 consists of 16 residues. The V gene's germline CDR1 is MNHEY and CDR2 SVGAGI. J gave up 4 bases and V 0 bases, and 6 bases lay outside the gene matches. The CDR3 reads CASSYSRLAGAYEQYF. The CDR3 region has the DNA TGTGCCAGCAGTTACTCGAGGCTAGCGGGGGCATACGAGCAGTACTTC.

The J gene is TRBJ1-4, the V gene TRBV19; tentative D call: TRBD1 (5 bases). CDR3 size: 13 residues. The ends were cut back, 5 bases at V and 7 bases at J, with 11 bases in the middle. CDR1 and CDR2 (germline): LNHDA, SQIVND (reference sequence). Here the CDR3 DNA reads TGTGCCAGTAGTCCAGGGCTCGGTGAAAAACTGTTTTTT. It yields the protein CASSPGLGEKLFF. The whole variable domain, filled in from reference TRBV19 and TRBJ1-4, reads DGGITQSPKYLFRKEGQNVTLSCEQNLNHDAMYWYRQDPGQGLRLIYYSQIVNDFQKGDIAEGYSVSREKKESFPLTVTSAQKNPTAFYLCASSPGLGEKLFFGSGTQLSVL.

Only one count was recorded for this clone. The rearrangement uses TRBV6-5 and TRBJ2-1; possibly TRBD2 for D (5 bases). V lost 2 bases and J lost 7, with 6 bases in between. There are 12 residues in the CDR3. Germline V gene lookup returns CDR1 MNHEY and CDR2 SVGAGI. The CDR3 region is CASSYTGNEQFF. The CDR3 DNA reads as TGTGCCAGCAGTTACACGGGAAATGAGCAGTTCTTC.

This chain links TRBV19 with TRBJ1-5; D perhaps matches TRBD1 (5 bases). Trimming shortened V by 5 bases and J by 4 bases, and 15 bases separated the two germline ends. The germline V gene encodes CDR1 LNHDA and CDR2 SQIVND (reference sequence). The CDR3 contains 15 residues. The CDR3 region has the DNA TGTGCCAGTAGTCCGATCTCGGGGGGAAATCAGCCCCAGCATTTT. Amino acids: CASSPISGGNQPQHF.

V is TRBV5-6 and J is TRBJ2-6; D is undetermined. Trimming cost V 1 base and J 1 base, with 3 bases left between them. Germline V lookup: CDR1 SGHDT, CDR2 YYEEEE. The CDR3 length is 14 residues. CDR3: CASSLPSGANVLTF. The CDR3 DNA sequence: TGTGCCAGCAGCTTGCCTTCTGGGGCCAACGTCCTGACTTTC.